The clone carrying this TCR beta chain was counted once. CDR3 length equals 14 residues. Germline V gene sequence: CDR1 KGHSH, CDR2 LQKENI. The V gene end was trimmed by 3 bases and the J gene end by 5 bases; junction bases not matched to a gene: 1. This entry is derived from a study of radiation and T cells in renal cell carcinoma. About the study: Nephrectomy followed 15 Gy stereotactic body radiation by 4 weeks.

The protocol was immunoSEQ multiplex PCR, while the TCRdb copy is restricted to in-frame clones and leaves out a portion. The table shows around 130,000 clones, with 81% occurring only once. Described time point: blood 2 weeks post-SBRT. Treatment meaning: 15 Gy SBRT to primary tumor, nephrectomy 4 weeks later. This sequence originates from a woman in her fifties or sixties with renal cell carcinoma. The sequences come from blood, collected from a patient whose treatment included radiotherapy and nephrectomy. The J gene is TRBJ2-5, the V gene TRBV18, with 12 nucleotides matching TRBD2. The CDR3 here is CASSPGLAGETQYF. CDR3 bases: TGTGCCAGCTCACCGGGACTAGCGGGTGAGACCCAGTACTTC.